The sequence of this TCR beta chain was determined in a study of control samples from healthy donors and cancer patients. Germline-derived CDR1 and CDR2 are MNHNS and SASEGT. This CDR3 spans 18 amino acids. With 3 bases removed from V and 2 bases from J, the gap between germline ends came to 23 bases. Repertoires were generated with immunoSEQ multiplex PCR, while TCRdb's copy carries only in-frame clones and drops some. The sample records about 160,000 clones, approximately 93% being singletons. The chain uses TRBV6-1 and TRBJ2-7; D unclear. The source is a man younger than 30 in good health. Material: blood. This CDR3 reads CASSEGLSFSSNAYEQYF. For the CDR3, the DNA is TGTGCCAGCAGTGAGGGCCTGTCGTTCTCCTCGAATGCCTACGAGCAGTACTTC.